This TCR beta chain is from a study of tumour-infiltrating T cells in Burkitt lymphoma (TCRdb year 2020). Looking at the study overall: Clinical outcome was correlated with TCR repertoire data, and overall and progression-free survival were found to be predicted by productive clonality independently of established prognosticators, including age at diagnosis.

V has 6 bases trimmed and J has 5 bases trimmed; junction bases matching no gene number 12. The germline V gene encodes CDR1 MDHEN and CDR2 SYDVKM. The CDR3, cysteine through phenylalanine, is 15 amino acids long. Only CDR3 DNA remains: 45 bases, in frame from the first base. The library was made by the immunoSEQ multiplex PCR assay. TCRdb stores this immuneACCESS table with in-frame sequences only. Part of the clones is absent; in the studies checked, under half of the shortfall reflects unresolved V genes, and no reason is known for the rest. For this sample there are 11,000 to 15,000 clones; around 30% appear just once. The ten top clones hold 6.2% of the sample. With regard to this clone: There is no known antigen for this receptor. No qualities accompany the bases; no much larger clone lies one base away.

Sequencing was done on a sample of tumor tissue. Recombination joined TRBV28 with TRBJ2-5; 7 middle bases align to TRBD1. The receptor was derived from a human donor with diffuse large B-cell lymphoma. The DNA reads as follows: TGTGCCAGCAGCCCCGTGGGACAGCCTGAGGAGACCCAGTACTTC. The translation is CASSPVGQPEETQYF. Outside the CDR3, residues come from the reference TRBV28 and TRBJ2-5 proteins, so the full variable domain is: DVKVTQSSRYLVKRTGEKVFLECVQDMDHENMFWYRQDPGLGLRLIYFSYDVKMKEKGDIPEGYSVSREKKERFSLILESASTNQTSMYLCASSPVGQPEETQYFGPGTRLLVL.